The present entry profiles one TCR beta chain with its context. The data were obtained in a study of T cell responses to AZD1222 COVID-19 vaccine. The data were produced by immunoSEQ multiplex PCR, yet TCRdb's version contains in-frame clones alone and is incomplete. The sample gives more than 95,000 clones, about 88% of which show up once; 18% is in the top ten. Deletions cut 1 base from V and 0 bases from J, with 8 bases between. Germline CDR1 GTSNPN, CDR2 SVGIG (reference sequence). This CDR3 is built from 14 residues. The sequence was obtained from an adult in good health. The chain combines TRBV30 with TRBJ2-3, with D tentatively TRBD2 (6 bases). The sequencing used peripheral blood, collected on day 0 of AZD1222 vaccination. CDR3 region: CAWSGRGSTDTQYF. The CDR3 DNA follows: TGTGCCTGGAGTGGTCGGGGGAGCACAGATACGCAGTATTTT.